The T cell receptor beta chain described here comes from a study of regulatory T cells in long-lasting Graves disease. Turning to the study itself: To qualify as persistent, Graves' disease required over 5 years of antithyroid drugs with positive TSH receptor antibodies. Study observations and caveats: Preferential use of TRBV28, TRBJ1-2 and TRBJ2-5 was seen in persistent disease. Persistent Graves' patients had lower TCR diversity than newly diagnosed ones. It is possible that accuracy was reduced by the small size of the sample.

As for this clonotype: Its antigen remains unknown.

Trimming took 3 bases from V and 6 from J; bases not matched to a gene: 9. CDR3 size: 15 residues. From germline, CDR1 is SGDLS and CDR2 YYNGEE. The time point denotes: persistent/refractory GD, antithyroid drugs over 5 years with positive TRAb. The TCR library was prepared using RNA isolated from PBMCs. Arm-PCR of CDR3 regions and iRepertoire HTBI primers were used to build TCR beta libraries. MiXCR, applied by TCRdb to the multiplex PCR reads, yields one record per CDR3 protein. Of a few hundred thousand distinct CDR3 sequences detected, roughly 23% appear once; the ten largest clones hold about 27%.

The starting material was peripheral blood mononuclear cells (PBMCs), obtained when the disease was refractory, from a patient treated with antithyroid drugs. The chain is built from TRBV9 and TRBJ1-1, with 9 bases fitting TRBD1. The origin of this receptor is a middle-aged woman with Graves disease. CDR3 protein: CASSATGQGSAEAFF. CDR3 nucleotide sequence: TGTGCCAGCAGCGCTACGGGACAGGGTAGCGCTGAAGCTTTCTTT.